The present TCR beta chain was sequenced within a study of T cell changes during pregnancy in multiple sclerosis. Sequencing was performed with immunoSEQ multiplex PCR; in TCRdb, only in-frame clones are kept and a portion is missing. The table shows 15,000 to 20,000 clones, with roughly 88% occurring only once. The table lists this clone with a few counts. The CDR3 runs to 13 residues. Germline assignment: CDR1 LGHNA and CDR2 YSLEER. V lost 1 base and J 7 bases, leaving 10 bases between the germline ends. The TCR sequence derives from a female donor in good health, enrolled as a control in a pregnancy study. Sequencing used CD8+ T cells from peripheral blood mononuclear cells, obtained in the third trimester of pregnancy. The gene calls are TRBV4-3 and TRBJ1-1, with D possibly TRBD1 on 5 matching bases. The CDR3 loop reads CASSQGEGLEAFF. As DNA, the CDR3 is TGCGCCAGCAGCCAAGGAGAGGGACTTGAAGCTTTCTTT.